This TCR beta chain was captured by sequencing in a study of blood T cell repertoires in COVID-19. Germline V gene lookup returns CDR1 KGHSH and CDR2 LQKENI. The CDR3 consists of 15 residues. V shed 6 bases and J shed 0 bases, with 15 bases lying between them. TCRdb's copy holds only in-frame clones and misses some; the assay was immunoSEQ multiplex PCR. The table lists roughly 70,000 clones, more than 85% of them singletons. Material: peripheral blood. V and J are TRBV18 and TRBJ2-7; D unclear. The source is a man aged 65 to 79 with active COVID-19. The chain's CDR3 is CASSPVAELSYEQYF. For the CDR3, the DNA is TGTGCCAGCTCCCCCGTGGCGGAACTCTCCTACGAGCAGTACTTC.